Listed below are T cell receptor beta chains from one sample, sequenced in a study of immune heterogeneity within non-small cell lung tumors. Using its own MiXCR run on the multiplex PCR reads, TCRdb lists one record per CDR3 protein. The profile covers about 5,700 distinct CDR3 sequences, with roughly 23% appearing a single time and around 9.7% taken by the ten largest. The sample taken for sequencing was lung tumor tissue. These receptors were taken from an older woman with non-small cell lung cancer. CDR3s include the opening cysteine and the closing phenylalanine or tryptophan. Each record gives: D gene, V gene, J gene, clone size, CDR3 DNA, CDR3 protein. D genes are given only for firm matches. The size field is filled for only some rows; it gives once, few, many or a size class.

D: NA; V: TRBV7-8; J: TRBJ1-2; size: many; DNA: TGTGCCAGCAGCCCCATTATAGGAGAACAGACTAACTATGGCTACACCTTC; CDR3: CASSPIIGEQTNYGYTF
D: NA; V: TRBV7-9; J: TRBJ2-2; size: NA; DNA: TGTGCCAGCAGCGCCACGGGCACCGGGGAGCTGTTTTTT; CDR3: CASSATGTGELFF
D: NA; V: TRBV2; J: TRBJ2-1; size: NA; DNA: TGTGCCAGCACCCTTGGCGGGAAGCAGTTCTTC; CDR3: CASTLGGKQFF
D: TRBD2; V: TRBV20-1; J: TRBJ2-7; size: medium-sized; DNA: TGCAGTGCTGAAACTGGACTAGCTAGCGAGCAGTACTTC; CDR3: CSAETGLASEQYF
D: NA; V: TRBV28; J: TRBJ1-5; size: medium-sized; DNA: TGTGCCAGCAGTTTAATCCCCGACCTAGGAGGCAATCAGCCCCAGCATTTT; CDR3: CASSLIPDLGGNQPQHF
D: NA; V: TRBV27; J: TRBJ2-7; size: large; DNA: TGTGCCAGCAGTCCCTTAGGTCAGGCAATCTACGAGCAGTACTTC; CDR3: CASSPLGQAIYEQYF
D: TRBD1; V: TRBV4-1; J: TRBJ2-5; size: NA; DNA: TGCGCCAGCAGCCTCCGGGACAGGGAATTCGGGGAGACCCAGTACTTC; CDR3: CASSLRDREFGETQYF
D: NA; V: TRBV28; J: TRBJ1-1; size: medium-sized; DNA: TGTGCCACTCGACTGGGGGCGTACACTGAAGCTTTCTTT; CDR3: CATRLGAYTEAFF
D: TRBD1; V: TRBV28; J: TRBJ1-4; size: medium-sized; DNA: TGTGCCAGCAGTCCGGGACAGGGAGGGATGGAAAAACTGTTTTTT; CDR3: CASSPGQGGMEKLFF
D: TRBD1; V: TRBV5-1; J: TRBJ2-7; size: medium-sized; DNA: TGCGCCAGCAGCGGGACAGTATCCTACGAGCAGTACTTC; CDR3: CASSGTVSYEQYF
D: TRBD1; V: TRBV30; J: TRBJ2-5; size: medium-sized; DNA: TGTGCCTGGAGTGGGGGACAGGGGGCCGGAGAGACCCAGTACTTC; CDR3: CAWSGGQGAGETQYF
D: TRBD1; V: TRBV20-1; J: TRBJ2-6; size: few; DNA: TGCAGTGCTCGCTCGGACAGGGGAACTGGGGCCAACGTCCTGACTTTC; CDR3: CSARSDRGTGANVLTF
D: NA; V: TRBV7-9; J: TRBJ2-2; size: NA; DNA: TGTGCCAGCAGCTTTCTGGGTGGGGTAACTCGGGACACCGGGGAGCTGTTTTTT; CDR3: CASSFLGGVTRDTGELFF
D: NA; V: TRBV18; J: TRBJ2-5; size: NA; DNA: TGTGCCAGCTCATCTCAGGGGGGCTTGCAAGAGACCCAGTACTTC; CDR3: CASSSQGGLQETQYF
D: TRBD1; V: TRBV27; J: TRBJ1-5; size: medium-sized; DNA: TGTGCCAGCGCCGATCAGGGGGTAGATGGCAATCAGCCCCAGCATTTT; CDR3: CASADQGVDGNQPQHF
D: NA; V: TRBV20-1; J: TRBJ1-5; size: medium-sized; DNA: TGCAGTGCTCCCCCCCTGGGGCAGCCCAATCAGCCCCAGCATTTT; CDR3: CSAPPLGQPNQPQHF
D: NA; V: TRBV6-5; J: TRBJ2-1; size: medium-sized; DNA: TGTGCCAGCAGTTACGAACACAGGTACTACAATGAGCAGTTCTTC; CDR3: CASSYEHRYYNEQFF
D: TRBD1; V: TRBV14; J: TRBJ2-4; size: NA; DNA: TGTGCCAGCAGCCAGACAGGGAACATTCAGTACTTC; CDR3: CASSQTGNIQYF
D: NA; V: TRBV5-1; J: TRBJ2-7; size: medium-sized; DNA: TGCGCCAGCAAAATGTCCTACGAGCAGTACTTC; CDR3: CASKMSYEQYF
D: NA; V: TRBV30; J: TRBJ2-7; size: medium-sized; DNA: TGTGCCTTGAGGGGGGCGGGGTCGTACGAGCAGTACTTC; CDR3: CALRGAGSYEQYF
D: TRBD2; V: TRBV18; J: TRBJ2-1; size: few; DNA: TGTGCCAGCTCACCCGGGACTAGCTACAATGAGCAGTTCTTC; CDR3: CASSPGTSYNEQFF
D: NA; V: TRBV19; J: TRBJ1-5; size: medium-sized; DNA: TGTGCCAGTAGAACCAGGGGAAGGTATAGCAATCAGCCCCAGCATTTT; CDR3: CASRTRGRYSNQPQHF
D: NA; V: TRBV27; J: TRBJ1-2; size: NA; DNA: TGTGCCAGCAGTCCCGGACGAGCGGGCTACACCTTC; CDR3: CASSPGRAGYTF
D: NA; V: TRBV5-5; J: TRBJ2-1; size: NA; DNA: TGTGCCAGCAGCCACCCGGAGTCCTACAATGAGCAGTTCTTC; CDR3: CASSHPESYNEQFF
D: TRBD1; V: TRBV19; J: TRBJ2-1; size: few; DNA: TGTGCCAGTCAGATTGGACAGGGAGCCTACAATGAGCAGTTCTTC; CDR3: CASQIGQGAYNEQFF
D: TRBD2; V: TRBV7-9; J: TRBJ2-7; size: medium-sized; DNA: TGTGCCAGCAGCCCGGGACTAAGAGAACCCGAGCAGTACTTC; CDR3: CASSPGLREPEQYF
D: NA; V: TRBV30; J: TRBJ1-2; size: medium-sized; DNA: TGTGCCTGGGCCCCCCGGACGGCTAACTATGGCTACACCTTC; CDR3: CAWAPRTANYGYTF
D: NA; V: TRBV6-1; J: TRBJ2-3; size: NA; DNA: TGTGCCAGCAGTTATAAAGGACGACCAGATACGCAGTATTTT; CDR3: CASSYKGRPDTQYF
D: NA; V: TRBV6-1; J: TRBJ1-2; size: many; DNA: TGTGCCAGCAGTGAAGAGGACGGACTAAGGGGCTACACCTTC; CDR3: CASSEEDGLRGYTF
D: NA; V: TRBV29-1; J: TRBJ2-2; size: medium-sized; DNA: TGCAGCGTTGTCAGCTCAACCACCGGGGAGCTGTTTTTT; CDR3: CSVVSSTTGELFF
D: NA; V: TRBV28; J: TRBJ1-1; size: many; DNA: TGTGCCAGCAGTTTAGTTAGAACTGAAGCTTTCTTT; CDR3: CASSLVRTEAFF
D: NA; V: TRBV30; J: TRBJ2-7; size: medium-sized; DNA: TGTGCCTGGAGTGTAAGGGCAGGGAATTTCTACGAGCAGTACTTC; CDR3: CAWSVRAGNFYEQYF
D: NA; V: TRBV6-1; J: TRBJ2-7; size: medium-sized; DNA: TGTGCCAGCAGTGAAAATCTGGACACACCGGGGGAGCAGTACTTC; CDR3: CASSENLDTPGEQYF
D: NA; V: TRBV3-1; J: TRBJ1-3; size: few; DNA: TGTGCCAGCAGCCAGGAGGGGACCCTCTCTGGAAACACCATATATTTT; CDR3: CASSQEGTLSGNTIYF
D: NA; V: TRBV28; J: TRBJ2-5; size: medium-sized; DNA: TGTGCCAGCAGTGAAGGCGGAGAGACCCAGTACTTC; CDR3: CASSEGGETQYF
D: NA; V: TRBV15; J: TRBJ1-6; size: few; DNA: TGTGCCACCAGCAGAGATTTGGGTTATTCACCCCTCCACTTT; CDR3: CATSRDLGYSPLHF
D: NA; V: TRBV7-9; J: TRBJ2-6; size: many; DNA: TGTGCCAGCACCTTAAAAGGGGGGCCCGGGGCCAACGTCCTGACTTTC; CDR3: CASTLKGGPGANVLTF
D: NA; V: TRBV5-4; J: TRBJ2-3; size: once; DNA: TGTGCCAGCAGCTTGTTGGTGGGAGTTGGTAGTGATACGCAGTATTTT; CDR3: CASSLLVGVGSDTQYF
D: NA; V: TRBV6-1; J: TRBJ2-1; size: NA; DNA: TGTGCCAGCAGTCGGGCAGTTTCCTACAATGAGCAGTTCTTC; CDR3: CASSRAVSYNEQFF
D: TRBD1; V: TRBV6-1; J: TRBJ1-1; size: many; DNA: TGTGCCAGCAGTTATGGGGACAGGGTAATGGGGACTGAAGCTTTCTTT; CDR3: CASSYGDRVMGTEAFF
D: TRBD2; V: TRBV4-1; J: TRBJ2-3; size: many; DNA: TGCGCCAGCAGCCAAGTAGCCAGCGGGAGAACAGATACGCAGTATTTT; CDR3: CASSQVASGRTDTQYF
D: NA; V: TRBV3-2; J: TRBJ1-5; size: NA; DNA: TGTGCCAGCAGCCTCATGAAGGACAGATGGGTGAATCAGCCCCAGCATTTT; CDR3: CASSLMKDRWVNQPQHF
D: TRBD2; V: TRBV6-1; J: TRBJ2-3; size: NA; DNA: TGTGCCAGCAGTGGAACTTTCCAGTCTAGCGGGGCCACAGATACGCAGTATTTT; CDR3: CASSGTFQSSGATDTQYF
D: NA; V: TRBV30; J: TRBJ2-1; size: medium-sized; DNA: TGTGCCTGGGGGCGTTTCATTAGGGATGAGCAGTTCTTC; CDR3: CAWGRFIRDEQFF
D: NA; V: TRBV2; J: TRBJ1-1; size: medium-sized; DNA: TGTGCCAGCAGCGCGAATTTGGGGGGATGGACTGAAGCTTTCTTT; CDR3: CASSANLGGWTEAFF
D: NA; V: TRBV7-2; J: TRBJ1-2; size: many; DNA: TGTGCCAGCAGCTCCTCGTTAGCCAAGCAAGCTAACTATGGCTACACCTTC; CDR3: CASSSSLAKQANYGYTF
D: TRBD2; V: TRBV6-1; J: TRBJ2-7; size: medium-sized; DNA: TGTGCCAGCAGTGAACTAGCTAGCGGGAGGTACGAGCAGTACTTC; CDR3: CASSELASGRYEQYF
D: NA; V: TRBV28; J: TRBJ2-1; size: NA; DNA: TGTGCCAGCAGTTTACAGGGCAATGAGCAGTTCTTC; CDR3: CASSLQGNEQFF
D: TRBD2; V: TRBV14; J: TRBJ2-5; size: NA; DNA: TGTGCCAGCAGCCCCCGGGAGGGGACCGCCGTCCAAGAGACCCAGTACTTC; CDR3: CASSPREGTAVQETQYF
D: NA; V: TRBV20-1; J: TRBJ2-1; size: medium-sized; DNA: TGCAGTGCTAGAGAAGGGACCAATGAGCAGTTCTTC; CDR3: CSAREGTNEQFF
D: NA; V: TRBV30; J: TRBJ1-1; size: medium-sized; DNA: TGTGCCTGGAGCCGGGACACCGACACTGAAGCTTTCTTT; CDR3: CAWSRDTDTEAFF
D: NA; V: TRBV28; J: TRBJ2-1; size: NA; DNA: TGTGCCAGCAGTTTTTTGGAGGGTGAGCAGTTCTTC; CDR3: CASSFLEGEQFF
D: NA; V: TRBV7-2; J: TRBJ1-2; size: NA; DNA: TGTGCCAGCAGCGCAACCTCCTCGACAGTAGATGGCTACACCTTC; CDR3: CASSATSSTVDGYTF
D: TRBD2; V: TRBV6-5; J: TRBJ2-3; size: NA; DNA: TGTGCCAGCAGTTACCGGCGGGAGGGCATTAATACGCAGTATTTT; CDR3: CASSYRREGINTQYF